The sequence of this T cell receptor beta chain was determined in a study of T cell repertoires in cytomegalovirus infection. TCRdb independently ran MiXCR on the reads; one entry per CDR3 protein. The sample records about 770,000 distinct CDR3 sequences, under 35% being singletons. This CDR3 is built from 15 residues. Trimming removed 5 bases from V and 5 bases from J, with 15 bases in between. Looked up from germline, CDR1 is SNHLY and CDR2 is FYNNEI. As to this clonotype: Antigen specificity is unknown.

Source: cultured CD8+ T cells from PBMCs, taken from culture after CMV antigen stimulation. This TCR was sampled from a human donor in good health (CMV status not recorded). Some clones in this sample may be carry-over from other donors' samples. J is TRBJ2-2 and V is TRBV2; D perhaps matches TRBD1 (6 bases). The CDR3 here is CASSFEQGETGELFF. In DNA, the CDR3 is TGTGCCAGCAGTTTCGAACAGGGAGAAACCGGGGAGCTGTTTTTT.